This T cell receptor beta chain was observed in a study of CD8 T cells in Susac syndrome. The RNA input was roughly 0.5 to 1 ug, and it was reverse transcribed with random hexamers. TCRdb itself ran the immunoSEQ multiplex PCR reads through MiXCR, one entry per CDR3 protein. The table shows roughly 200,000 distinct CDR3 sequences, with roughly 94% occurring only once. There are a few counts of this clonotype. The source is a human donor with Susac syndrome. The sample taken for sequencing was CD4+ T cells from PBMCs.

The CDR3 protein is CASSQYPGLAGDNEQFF. CDR3 DNA sequence: TGTGCCAGCAGCCAATACCCGGGACTAGCGGGGGACAATGAGCAGTTCTTC. V usage is TRBV7-2 and J usage is TRBJ2-1; TRBD2 aligns across 14 bases. The trim removed 5 bases at V and 5 bases at J, leaving 8 bases unmatched. From germline, CDR1 is SGHTA and CDR2 FQGNSA. The CDR3 totals 17 residues.